The next 2 T cell receptor beta chains were all read from a single sample in a study of T cell repertoires in cytomegalovirus infection (dated by TCRdb to the late 2010s). Sequencing took place on an Illumina HiSeq 1500. In TCRdb, the public reads were trimmed at Q25 with fastp and aligned with MiXCR, with productive beta chains retained. CDR3 protein sequences are deduplicated, and each keeps its most common genes and DNA. This sample gives about 400,000 distinct CDR3 sequences in total; over 15% of them show up just once. Jointly, the top ten make up around 9.3% of the sample. The sequencing sample was made of PBMCs. These receptors were taken from a human donor in good health (CMV status not recorded). Some clones in this sample may be carry-over from other donors' samples.

This clonotype was observed at least ten times. The rearrangement uses TRBV6-8 and TRBJ1-6; TRBD1 is a possible D gene (6 bases). The V gene's germline CDR1 is MNHGY and CDR2 SAAAGT. V lost 7 bases and J 10 bases, leaving 20 bases between the germline ends. The CDR3 has 15 residues. Here the CDR3 reads CASTKIQGPGSPLHF. The CDR3 bases are TGTGCCAGCACCAAGATACAGGGTCCGGGGTCACCCCTCCACTTT.

A remark on this clonotype: A much larger clonotype is one base distant, so this may be a read error. CDR3 region: CASSPTGGEYHEQFF. CDR3 DNA: TGTGCCAGCAGTCCGACAGGGGGCGAATACCATGAGCAGTTCTTC. This chain connects TRBV12-3 or TRBV12-4 to TRBJ2-1, with TRBD1 identical over 10 bases. The V and J ends lost 5 bases and 8 bases, in that order; junction bases with no gene match: 9. The CDR3 is 15 amino acids.